This note documents a single T cell receptor (beta chain) sequence. The source of the sample is a study of blood T cell repertoires in COVID-19. Overall study context: Samples taken during acute and convalescent COVID-19 were collected in the United States, Italy and Spain. From T cells, B-cell-depleted T cells, or PBMCs came the material, which was cDNA or gDNA.

Germline CDR1 reads SGHTA; CDR2 reads FQGTGA. V was clipped by 5 bases and J by 2 bases; unmatched bases: 5. This CDR3 contains 14 residues. Original methodology: By means of reference gene primer amplification, nucleated cell counts were estimated. The protocol was immunoSEQ multiplex PCR, while the TCRdb copy is restricted to in-frame clones and leaves out a portion. V and J calls and clone size are those listed in that table; D and trimming were worked out from the DNA. The table shows a few hundred thousand clones, with around 91% occurring only once. J is TRBJ2-5 and V is TRBV7-3; 7 bases are a match to TRBD1. The clonotype comes from a woman aged 60-70 years with acute or convalescent COVID-19. Material: peripheral blood. CDR3 protein: CASSETGNQETQYF. In nucleotides, the CDR3 is TGTGCCAGCAGCGAGACAGGGAATCAAGAGACCCAGTACTTC.